This entry lists 2 T cell receptor beta chains sequenced from one sample in a study of shared clonotypes between healthy human individuals. The assay was immunoSEQ multiplex PCR, and TCRdb's table has in-frame clones only and misses some. The sample lists 2,500,000 or so clones, more than 80% occurring once. Sequencing used naive CD4+ T cells sorted from blood. Subset reported: CD45RA+ positively selected. The receptors shown here come from a man in his late teens or twenties in good health.

The rearrangement links TRBV25-1 to TRBJ1-2; D gene unclear. The V end was cut by 2 bases, the J end by 4 bases, with 8 bases between. CDR1 and CDR2 from the germline V gene are MGHDK and SYGVNS. The CDR3 runs 13 residues. CDR3 in DNA: TGTGCCAGCAGTGAAAACGGGTTCTATGGCTACACCTTC. Residues: CASSENGFYGYTF.

J is TRBJ2-2 and V is TRBV5-8, with D unclear. Germline V gene lookup returns CDR1 SGHTS and CDR2 YDEGEE. The CDR3 loop spans 9 amino acids. V dropped 1 base and J dropped 17 bases, with 6 bases sitting between them. The CDR3 region has the DNA TGTGCCAGCAGCTTGACTCCTTTTTTT. Translated, it gives CASSLTPFF. Using reference TRBV5-8 and TRBJ2-2 for the parts outside the CDR3, the full variable domain is EAGVTQSPTHLIKTRGQQATLRCSPISGHTSVYWYQQALGLGLQFLLWYDEGEERNRGNFPPRFSGRQFPNYSSELNVNALELEDSALYLCASSLTPFFGEGSRLTVL.